This TCR beta chain was captured in a study of blood T cell repertoires in COVID-19. Study context: Some COVID-19 samples were acute and others convalescent; all came from the United States, Italy and Spain.

Participant age was roughly 18 to 100 years, and participants resided in 25 or so US areas. Recovery meant two consecutive negative NP/OP PCR tests, professional clearance, or resolved symptoms. Original processing methods: Scientists estimated how many nucleated cells there were by amplifying reference gene primers. Sequencing used immunoSEQ multiplex PCR; TCRdb keeps in-frame clones, though not all of them. That table gives V, J and clone size, and the DNA gave D and trimming. This table has fewer than 350,000 clones, around 85% appearing once. Input material: PBMCs or T cells enriched from blood (not recorded which). The receptor's source is a woman in her forties or fifties who had recovered from COVID-19.

The CDR3 spells CSGGDRSARGYTF. The CDR3 DNA reads TGCAGCGGCGGGGACAGATCAGCTAGGGGCTACACCTTC. V and J are TRBV29-1 and TRBJ1-2; TRBD1 aligns across 7 bases. CDR3 length equals 13 residues. Germline V gives CDR1 SQVTM, CDR2 ANQGSEA. V dropped 7 bases and J dropped 8; count of bases not matched to a gene: 13.